Listed below are T cell receptor beta chains from one sample, sequenced in a study of cytomegalovirus exposure and HLA in healthy donors. The assay was immunoSEQ multiplex PCR, and TCRdb's table has in-frame clones only and misses some. Of some 210,000 clones listed, around four fifths are singletons. The material sequenced was PBMCs. Receptors were obtained from a woman younger than 35 in good health and CMV-seronegative. Both conserved end residues are part of each CDR3. A D gene is named only where the DNA matches it firmly. Size is stated for part of the rows, as once, few or many counts, or as a class when the clone is expanded.

J gene: TRBJ1-2; V gene: TRBV4-1; D gene: .; clone size: .; CDR3 protein: CASSQEGTSVNYGYTF; CDR3 DNA: TGCGCCAGCAGCCAAGAAGGAACCTCAGTGAACTATGGCTACACCTTC
J gene: TRBJ2-7; V gene: TRBV9; D gene: .; clone size: .; CDR3 protein: CASSVASRGLGEQYF; CDR3 DNA: TGTGCCAGCAGCGTAGCAAGCAGGGGCCTTGGCGAGCAGTACTTC
J gene: TRBJ2-3; V gene: TRBV27; D gene: .; clone size: .; CDR3 protein: CASSLRTFNTQYF; CDR3 DNA: TGTGCCAGCAGTTTGCGGACTTTTAATACGCAGTATTTT
J gene: TRBJ2-7; V gene: TRBV30; D gene: TRBD2; clone size: .; CDR3 protein: CASRDSRTSGSSSYEQYF; CDR3 DNA: TGTGCCTCTCGAGACTCCAGGACTAGCGGGAGTTCCTCCTACGAGCAGTACTTC
J gene: TRBJ2-7; V gene: TRBV5-1; D gene: .; clone size: .; CDR3 protein: CASSLEGVLYEQYF; CDR3 DNA: TGCGCCAGCAGCTTGGAAGGGGTTCTCTACGAGCAGTACTTC
J gene: TRBJ1-1; V gene: TRBV6-5; D gene: TRBD1; clone size: .; CDR3 protein: CASSRQGNEAFF; CDR3 DNA: TGTGCCAGCAGCAGACAGGGCAATGAAGCTTTCTTT
J gene: TRBJ2-1; V gene: TRBV27; D gene: .; clone size: .; CDR3 protein: CASGTSYNEQFF; CDR3 DNA: TGTGCCAGCGGGACCAGCTACAATGAGCAGTTCTTC
J gene: TRBJ2-7; V gene: TRBV27; D gene: TRBD1; clone size: once; CDR3 protein: CASSYGTGGSYEQYF; CDR3 DNA: TGTGCCAGCAGTTACGGGACAGGGGGTTCCTACGAGCAGTACTTC
J gene: TRBJ2-1; V gene: TRBV6-5; D gene: .; clone size: .; CDR3 protein: CASSYPQGGRNEQFF; CDR3 DNA: TGTGCCAGCAGTTACCCCCAGGGGGGCCGCAATGAGCAGTTCTTC
J gene: TRBJ1-5; V gene: TRBV19; D gene: .; clone size: .; CDR3 protein: CASTQTGVRNQPQHF; CDR3 DNA: TGTGCCAGTACCCAGACGGGGGTGAGGAATCAGCCCCAGCATTTT
J gene: TRBJ2-2; V gene: TRBV27; D gene: TRBD1; clone size: .; CDR3 protein: CASSLGQGSTGELFF; CDR3 DNA: TGTGCCAGCAGTCTAGGACAGGGGTCGACCGGGGAGCTGTTTTTT
J gene: TRBJ2-1; V gene: TRBV2; D gene: .; clone size: .; CDR3 protein: CASSKEGDFSYNEQFF; CDR3 DNA: TGTGCCAGCAGTAAAGAAGGGGATTTTTCCTACAATGAGCAGTTCTTC
J gene: TRBJ1-4; V gene: TRBV28; D gene: .; clone size: .; CDR3 protein: CASSVPNEKLFF; CDR3 DNA: TGTGCCAGCAGTGTCCCCAATGAAAAACTGTTTTTT
J gene: TRBJ2-2; V gene: TRBV5-4; D gene: .; clone size: .; CDR3 protein: CASSSPTGTGELFF; CDR3 DNA: TGTGCCAGCAGCTCGCCCACAGGAACAGGGGAGCTGTTTTTT
J gene: TRBJ2-1; V gene: TRBV29-1; D gene: TRBD2; clone size: .; CDR3 protein: CSAGSMTSAYNEQFF; CDR3 DNA: TGCAGCGCTGGGTCGATGACTAGCGCCTACAATGAGCAGTTCTTC
J gene: TRBJ1-6; V gene: TRBV27; D gene: TRBD1; clone size: .; CDR3 protein: CASRSSGQGVYSYNSPLHF; CDR3 DNA: TGTGCCAGCAGGTCCTCGGGACAGGGGGTATATTCCTATAATTCACCCCTCCACTTT
J gene: TRBJ2-2; V gene: TRBV5-1; D gene: .; clone size: .; CDR3 protein: CASQLQGTRELFF; CDR3 DNA: TGCGCCAGCCAACTACAGGGTACCCGGGAGCTGTTTTTT
J gene: TRBJ1-2; V gene: TRBV9; D gene: TRBD1; clone size: .; CDR3 protein: CASSVGGQGEFDYGYTF; CDR3 DNA: TGTGCCAGCAGCGTGGGGGGACAGGGGGAATTTGACTATGGCTACACCTTC
J gene: TRBJ1-2; V gene: TRBV5-6; D gene: .; clone size: .; CDR3 protein: CASSLSSYGYTF; CDR3 DNA: TGTGCCAGCAGCCTCTCGTCCTATGGCTACACCTTC
J gene: TRBJ1-2; V gene: TRBV15; D gene: .; clone size: few; CDR3 protein: CATSDGGAYYGYTF; CDR3 DNA: TGTGCCACCAGCGACGGGGGGGCCTACTATGGCTACACCTTC
J gene: TRBJ1-2; V gene: TRBV27; D gene: TRBD1; clone size: few; CDR3 protein: CASRPRQGFNYGYTF; CDR3 DNA: TGTGCCAGCAGGCCAAGACAGGGTTTTAACTATGGCTACACCTTC
J gene: TRBJ2-3; V gene: TRBV11-1; D gene: .; clone size: .; CDR3 protein: CASSLAGGTDTQYF; CDR3 DNA: TGTGCCAGCAGCTTAGCGGGAGGCACAGATACGCAGTATTTT
J gene: TRBJ1-4; V gene: TRBV30; D gene: .; clone size: .; CDR3 protein: CAWSARTRLREKLFF; CDR3 DNA: TGTGCCTGGAGTGCGCGGACTCGTTTGCGGGAAAAACTGTTTTTT
J gene: TRBJ1-6; V gene: TRBV7-6; D gene: .; clone size: .; CDR3 protein: CASSLRSYNSPLHF; CDR3 DNA: TGTGCCAGCAGCTTAAGATCTTATAATTCACCCCTCCACTTT
J gene: TRBJ2-7; V gene: TRBV7-8; D gene: TRBD1; clone size: .; CDR3 protein: CASSRRGQTYEQYF; CDR3 DNA: TGTGCCAGCAGCCGTAGGGGACAGACCTACGAGCAGTACTTC
J gene: TRBJ1-6; V gene: TRBV2; D gene: .; clone size: few; CDR3 protein: CASSEGNSPLHF; CDR3 DNA: TGTGCCAGCAGTGAAGGTAATTCACCCCTCCACTTT
J gene: TRBJ1-5; V gene: TRBV7-9; D gene: .; clone size: few; CDR3 protein: CASSLEFQPQHF; CDR3 DNA: TGTGCCAGCAGCTTAGAATTTCAGCCCCAGCATTTT
J gene: TRBJ1-4; V gene: TRBV30; D gene: .; clone size: few; CDR3 protein: CAWSPPGVLGEKLFF; CDR3 DNA: TGTGCCTGGAGTCCGCCCGGGGTGCTTGGGGAAAAACTGTTTTTT
J gene: TRBJ1-2; V gene: TRBV5-6; D gene: .; clone size: .; CDR3 protein: CASSRIGNNYGYTF; CDR3 DNA: TGTGCCAGCAGCCGGATCGGAAATAACTATGGCTACACCTTC